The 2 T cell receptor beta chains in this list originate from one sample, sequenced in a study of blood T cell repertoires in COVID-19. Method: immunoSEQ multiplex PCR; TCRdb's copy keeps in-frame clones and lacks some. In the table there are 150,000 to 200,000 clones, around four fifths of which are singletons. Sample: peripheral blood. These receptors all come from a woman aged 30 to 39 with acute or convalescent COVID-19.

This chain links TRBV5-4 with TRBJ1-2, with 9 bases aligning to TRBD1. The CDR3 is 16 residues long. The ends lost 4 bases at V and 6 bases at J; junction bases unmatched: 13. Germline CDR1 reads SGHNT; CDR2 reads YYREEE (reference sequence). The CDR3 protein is CASSPGTGRGRDGYTF. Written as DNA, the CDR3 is TGTGCCAGCAGCCCCGGGACAGGGCGGGGAAGGGATGGCTACACCTTC. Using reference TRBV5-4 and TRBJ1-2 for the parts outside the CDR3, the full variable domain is ETGVTQSPTHLIKTRGQQVTLRCSSQSGHNTVSWYQQALGQGPQFIFQYYREEENGRGNFPPRFSGLQFPNYSSELNVNALELDDSALYLCASSPGTGRGRDGYTFGSGTRLTVV.

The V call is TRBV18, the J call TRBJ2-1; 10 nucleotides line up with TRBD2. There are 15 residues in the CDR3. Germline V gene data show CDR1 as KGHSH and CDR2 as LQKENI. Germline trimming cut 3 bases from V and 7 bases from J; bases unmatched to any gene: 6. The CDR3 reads CASSPVSGRLNEQFF. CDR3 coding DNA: TGTGCCAGCTCACCTGTTAGCGGGAGGTTAAATGAGCAGTTCTTC.